These T cell receptor beta chains were read from a single sample in a study of CD8 T cells in Susac syndrome. TCRdb reanalysed the immunoSEQ multiplex PCR reads using MiXCR and keeps one entry per CDR3 protein. Of about 240,000 distinct CDR3 sequences in the sample, about 95% were seen once. Specimen: CD4+ T cells from PBMCs. These receptors were obtained from a human donor with Susac syndrome. CDR3s include the opening cysteine and the closing phenylalanine or tryptophan. A D gene is named only where the DNA matches it firmly. Only some rows state a clone size, as once, few, many or a class for expanded clones.

v_call	d_call	j_call	clone_size	cdr3_nt	cdr3_aa
TRBV3-1	NA	TRBJ2-7	once	TGTGCCAGCAGCCAATGGCTGACCAACGTCTACGAGCAGTACTTC	CASSQWLTNVYEQYF
TRBV7-2	TRBD1	TRBJ2-5	NA	TGTGCCAGCAGCCGGACAGGGGTGGTGCAAGAGACCCAGTACTTC	CASSRTGVVQETQYF
TRBV5-8	NA	TRBJ2-1	NA	TGTGCCAGCAGCTTAGGGACCCAGACCTACAATGAGCAGTTCTTC	CASSLGTQTYNEQFF
TRBV4-2	NA	TRBJ2-1	NA	TGTGCCAGCAGCCAAGTGAACGACGGGGGACACAATGAGCAGTTCTTC	CASSQVNDGGHNEQFF
TRBV7-7	NA	TRBJ2-2	few	TGTGCTAGCAGCGGAACCGGGGAGCTGTTTTTT	CASSGTGELFF
TRBV29-1	NA	TRBJ1-2	NA	TGCAGCGTTGGGGGAGGTACCTATGGCTACACCTTC	CSVGGGTYGYTF
TRBV7-9	TRBD1	TRBJ1-2	NA	TGTGCCAGCAGCACCCCGGTGGCAGGGGGTGGCTACACCTTC	CASSTPVAGGGYTF
TRBV20-1	NA	TRBJ1-5	NA	TGCAGTGTTAGGAGGGACACAAATCAGCCCCAGCATTTT	CSVRRDTNQPQHF
TRBV5-1	NA	TRBJ2-3	NA	TGCGCCAGCAGCTTGTTTCCGGACACAGATACGCAGTATTTT	CASSLFPDTDTQYF
TRBV15	NA	TRBJ2-3	NA	TGTGCCACCAGCAGGGTATTTACTAGGACGGTCACAGATACGCAGTATTTT	CATSRVFTRTVTDTQYF
TRBV29-1	NA	TRBJ2-6	NA	TGCAGCGTTGCGGCTCTAGGCTCTGGGGCCAACGTCCTGACTTTC	CSVAALGSGANVLTF
TRBV3-1	NA	TRBJ2-7	NA	TGTGCCAGCCAGGGGAGCTCCTACGAGCAGTACTTC	CASQGSSYEQYF